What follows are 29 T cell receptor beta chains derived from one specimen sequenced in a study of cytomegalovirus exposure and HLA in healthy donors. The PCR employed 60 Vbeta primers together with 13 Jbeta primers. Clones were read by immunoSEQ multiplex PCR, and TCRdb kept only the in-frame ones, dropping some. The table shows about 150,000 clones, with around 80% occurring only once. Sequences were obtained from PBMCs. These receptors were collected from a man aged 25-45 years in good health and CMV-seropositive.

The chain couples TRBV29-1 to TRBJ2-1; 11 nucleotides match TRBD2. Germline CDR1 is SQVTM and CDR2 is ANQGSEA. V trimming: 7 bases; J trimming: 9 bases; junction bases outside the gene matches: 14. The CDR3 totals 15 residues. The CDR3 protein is CSAPFTSGRSTEQFF. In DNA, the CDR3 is TGCAGCGCTCCCTTTACTAGCGGGAGAAGCACTGAGCAGTTCTTC.

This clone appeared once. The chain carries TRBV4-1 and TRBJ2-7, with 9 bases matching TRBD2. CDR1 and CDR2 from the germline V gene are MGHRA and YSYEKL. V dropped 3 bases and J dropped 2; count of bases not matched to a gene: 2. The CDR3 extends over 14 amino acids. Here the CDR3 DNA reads TGCGCCAGCAGCCAGACTAGCGGCACCTACGAGCAGTACTTC. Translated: CASSQTSGTYEQYF.

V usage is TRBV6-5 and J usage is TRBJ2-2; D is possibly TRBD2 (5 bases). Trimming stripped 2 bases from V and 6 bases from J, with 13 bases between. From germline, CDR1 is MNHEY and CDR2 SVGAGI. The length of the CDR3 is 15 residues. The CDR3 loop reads CASSYTRTPPGELFF. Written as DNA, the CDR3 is TGTGCCAGCAGTTACACCCGGACTCCACCCGGGGAGCTGTTTTTT.

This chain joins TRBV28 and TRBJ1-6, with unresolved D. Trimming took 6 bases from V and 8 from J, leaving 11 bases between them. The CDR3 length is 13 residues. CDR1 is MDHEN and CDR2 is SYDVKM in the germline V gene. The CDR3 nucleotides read TGTGCCAGCAGCCCCGATCTAGATTCACCCCTCCACTTT. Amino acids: CASSPDLDSPLHF.

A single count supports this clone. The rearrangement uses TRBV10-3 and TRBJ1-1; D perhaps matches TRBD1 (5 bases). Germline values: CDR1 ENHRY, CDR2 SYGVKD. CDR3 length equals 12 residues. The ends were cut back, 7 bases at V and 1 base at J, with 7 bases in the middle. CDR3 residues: CAITGQNTEAFF. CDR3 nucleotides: TGTGCCATCACCGGACAGAACACTGAAGCTTTCTTT.

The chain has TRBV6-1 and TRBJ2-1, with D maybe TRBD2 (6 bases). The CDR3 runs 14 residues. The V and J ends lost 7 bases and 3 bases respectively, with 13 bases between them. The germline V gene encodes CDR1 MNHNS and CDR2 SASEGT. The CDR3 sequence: CASTGGTRYNEQFF. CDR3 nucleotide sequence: TGTGCCAGCACTGGGGGGACCCGCTACAATGAGCAGTTCTTC.

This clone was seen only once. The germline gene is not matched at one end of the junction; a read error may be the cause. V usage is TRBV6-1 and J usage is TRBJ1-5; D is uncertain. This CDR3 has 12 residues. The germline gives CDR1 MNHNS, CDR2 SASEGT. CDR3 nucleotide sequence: TGTGCCAGCAGTGAAGCGCCCGATTTCGGTATTTTT. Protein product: CASSEAPDFGIF.

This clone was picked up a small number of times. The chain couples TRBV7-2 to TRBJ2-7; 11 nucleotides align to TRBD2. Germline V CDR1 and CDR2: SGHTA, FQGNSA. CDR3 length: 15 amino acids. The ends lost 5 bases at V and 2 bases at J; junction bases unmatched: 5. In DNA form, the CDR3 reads TGTGCCAGCAGCACGACTAGCGGGACCCCCTACGAGCAGTACTTC. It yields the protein CASSTTSGTPYEQYF.

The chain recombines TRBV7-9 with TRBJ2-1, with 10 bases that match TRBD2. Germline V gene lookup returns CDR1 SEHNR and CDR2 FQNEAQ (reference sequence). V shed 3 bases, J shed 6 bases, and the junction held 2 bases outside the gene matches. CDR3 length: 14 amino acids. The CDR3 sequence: CASSFGTSANEQFF. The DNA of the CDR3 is TGTGCCAGCAGCTTTGGGACTAGCGCCAATGAGCAGTTCTTC.

CDR3 region: CASSSFPSTGGEPGNTIYF. In DNA, the CDR3 is TGCGCCAGCAGCTCATTCCCTTCGACAGGGGGAGAGCCTGGAAACACCATATATTTT. The chain has TRBV5-1 and TRBJ1-3; 9 bases align to TRBD1. CDR3 length equals 19 residues. V was pared by 3 bases and J by 2 bases, with 15 bases of the junction left unmatched. Germline V gives CDR1 SGHRS, CDR2 YFSETQ.

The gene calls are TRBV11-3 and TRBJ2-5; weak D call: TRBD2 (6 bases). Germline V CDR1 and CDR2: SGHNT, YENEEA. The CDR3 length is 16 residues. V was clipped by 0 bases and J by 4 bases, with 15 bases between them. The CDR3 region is CASSLDYLEGRETQYF. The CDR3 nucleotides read TGTGCCAGCAGCTTAGATTATTTGGAGGGCCGAGAGACCCAGTACTTC. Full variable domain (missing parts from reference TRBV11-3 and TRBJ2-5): EAGVVQSPRYKIIEKKQPVAFWCNPISGHNTLYWYLQNLGQGPELLIRYENEEAVDDSQLPKDRFSAERLKGVDSTLKIQPAELGDSAVYLCASSLDYLEGRETQYFGPGTRLLVL.

The CDR3 DNA follows: TGTGCCAGCAGGCCTAGCGGGGACATATACGAGCAGTACTTC. This sequence encodes CASRPSGDIYEQYF. The chain combines TRBV27 with TRBJ2-7; 9 bases are shared with TRBD2. Germline V gene lookup returns CDR1 MNHEY and CDR2 SMNVEV (reference sequence). The CDR3 loop spans 14 amino acids. Trimming at V came to 6 bases and at J to 4 bases, leaving 7 bases not matched to a gene.

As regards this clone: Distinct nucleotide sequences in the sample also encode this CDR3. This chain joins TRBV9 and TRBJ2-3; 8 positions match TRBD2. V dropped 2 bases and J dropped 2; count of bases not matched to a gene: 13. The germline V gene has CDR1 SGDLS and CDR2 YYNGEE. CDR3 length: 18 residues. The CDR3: CASSVEGGGSGTTDTQYF. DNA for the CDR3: TGTGCCAGCAGCGTCGAGGGGGGGGGTAGCGGGACCACAGATACGCAGTATTTT.

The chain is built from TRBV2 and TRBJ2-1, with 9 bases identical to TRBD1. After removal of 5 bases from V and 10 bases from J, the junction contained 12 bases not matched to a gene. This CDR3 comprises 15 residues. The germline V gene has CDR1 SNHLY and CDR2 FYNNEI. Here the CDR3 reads CASSPQTTGGEEQFF. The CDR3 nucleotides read TGTGCCAGCAGTCCCCAAACGACAGGGGGTGAGGAGCAGTTCTTC.

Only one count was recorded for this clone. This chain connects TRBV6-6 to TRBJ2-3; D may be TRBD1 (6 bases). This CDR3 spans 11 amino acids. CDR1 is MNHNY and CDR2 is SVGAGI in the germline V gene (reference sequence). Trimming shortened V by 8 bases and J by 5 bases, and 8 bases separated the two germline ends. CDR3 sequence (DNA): TGTGCCAGCGTAGGGGGAGATACGCAGTATTTT. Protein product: CASVGGDTQYF.

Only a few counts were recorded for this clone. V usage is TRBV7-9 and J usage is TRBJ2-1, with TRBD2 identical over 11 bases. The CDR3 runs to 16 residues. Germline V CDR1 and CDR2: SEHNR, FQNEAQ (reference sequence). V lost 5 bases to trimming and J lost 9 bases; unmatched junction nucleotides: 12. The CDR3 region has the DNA TGTGCCAGCAGCCCCCGGACTAGCGGGCTCTTAACTGAGCAGTTCTTC. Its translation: CASSPRTSGLLTEQFF.

The CDR3, as DNA: TGTGCCAGCAGCTTAGAAGCAGGGGGGAGTGAAAAACTGTTTTTT. Its protein product is CASSLEAGGSEKLFF. V and J are TRBV7-6 and TRBJ1-4, with TRBD1 matching 7 bases. The germline CDR1 and CDR2 sequences are SGHVS and FNYEAQ. CDR3 length: 15 amino acids. V gave up 1 base and J gave up 7 bases; unmatched junction bases: 6.

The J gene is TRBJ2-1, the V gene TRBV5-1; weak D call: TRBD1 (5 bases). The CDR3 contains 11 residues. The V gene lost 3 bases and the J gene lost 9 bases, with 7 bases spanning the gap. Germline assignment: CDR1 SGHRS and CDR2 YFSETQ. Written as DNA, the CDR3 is TGCGCCAGCAGCTCTAGGGGTGAGCAGTTCTTC. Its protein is CASSSRGEQFF.

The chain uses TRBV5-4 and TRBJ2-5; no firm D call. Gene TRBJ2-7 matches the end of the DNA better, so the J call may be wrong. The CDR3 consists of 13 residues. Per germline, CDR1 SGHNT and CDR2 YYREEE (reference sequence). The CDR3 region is CASSIQFSYEQYF. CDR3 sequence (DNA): TGTGCCAGCAGCATACAGTTTTCCTACGAGCAGTACTTC.

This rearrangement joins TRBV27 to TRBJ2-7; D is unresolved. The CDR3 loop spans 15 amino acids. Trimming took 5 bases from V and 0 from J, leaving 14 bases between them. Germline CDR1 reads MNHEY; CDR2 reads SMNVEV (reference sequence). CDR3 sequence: CASSLTSGYSYEQYF. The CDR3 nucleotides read TGTGCCAGCAGTCTAACTTCAGGCTACTCCTACGAGCAGTACTTC.

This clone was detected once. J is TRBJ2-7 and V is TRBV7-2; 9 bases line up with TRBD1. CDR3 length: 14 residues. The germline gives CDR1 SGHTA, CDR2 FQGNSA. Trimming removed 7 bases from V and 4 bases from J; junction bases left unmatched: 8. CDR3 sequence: CASTTGTGLYEQYF. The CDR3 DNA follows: TGTGCCAGCACCACCGGGACAGGGCTTTACGAGCAGTACTTC. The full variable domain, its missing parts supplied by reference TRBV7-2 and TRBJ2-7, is GAGVSQSPSNKVTEKGKDVELRCDPISGHTALYWYRQSLGQGLEFLIYFQGNSAPDKSGLPSDRFSAERTGGSVSTLTIQRTQQEDSAVYLCASTTGTGLYEQYFGPGTRLTVT.

CDR3 residues: CASSPQGGNTEAFF. For the CDR3, the DNA is TGTGCCAGCAGCCCGCAAGGGGGGAACACTGAAGCTTTCTTT. The V call is TRBV14, the J call TRBJ1-1; D is possibly TRBD1 (6 bases). There are 14 residues in the CDR3. Germline CDR1 SGHDN, CDR2 FVKESK. The ends were cut back, 4 bases at V and 1 base at J, with 10 bases in the middle.

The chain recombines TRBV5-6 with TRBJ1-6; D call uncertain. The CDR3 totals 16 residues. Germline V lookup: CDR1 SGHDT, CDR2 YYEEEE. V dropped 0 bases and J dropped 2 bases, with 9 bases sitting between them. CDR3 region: CASSLERRTYNSPLHF. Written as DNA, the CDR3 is TGTGCCAGCAGCTTGGAGCGGAGAACCTATAATTCACCCCTCCACTTT.

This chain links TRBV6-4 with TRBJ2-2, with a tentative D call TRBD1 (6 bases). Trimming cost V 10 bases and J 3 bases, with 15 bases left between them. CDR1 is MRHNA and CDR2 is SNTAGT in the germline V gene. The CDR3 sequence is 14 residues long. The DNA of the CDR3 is TGTGCCACCAGCTCTGGGGGCGACACCGGGGAGCTGTTTTTT. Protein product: CATSSGGDTGELFF.

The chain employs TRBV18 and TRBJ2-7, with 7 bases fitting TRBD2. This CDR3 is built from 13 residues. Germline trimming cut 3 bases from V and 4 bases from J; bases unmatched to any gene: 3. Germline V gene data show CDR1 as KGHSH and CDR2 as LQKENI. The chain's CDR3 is CASSPGGKYEQYF. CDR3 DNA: TGTGCCAGCTCACCGGGGGGGAAATACGAGCAGTACTTC.

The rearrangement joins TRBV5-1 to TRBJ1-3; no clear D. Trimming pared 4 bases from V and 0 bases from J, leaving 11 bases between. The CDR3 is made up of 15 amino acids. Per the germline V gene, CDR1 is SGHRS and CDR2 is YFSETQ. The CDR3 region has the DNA TGCGCCAGCAGCCATTCAGGCTCCTCTGGAAACACCATATATTTT. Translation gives CASSHSGSSGNTIYF.

In nucleotides, the CDR3 is TGTGCCAGCAGGGACAGCCAACCCGCCTATGGCTACACCTTC. Translating it yields CASRDSQPAYGYTF. The chain employs TRBV2 and TRBJ1-2; D is perhaps TRBD1 (6 bases). The germline V gene has CDR1 SNHLY and CDR2 FYNNEI. The V end lost 6 bases, the J end lost 4 bases, and 15 bases lay between the germline ends. The CDR3 covers 14 residues.

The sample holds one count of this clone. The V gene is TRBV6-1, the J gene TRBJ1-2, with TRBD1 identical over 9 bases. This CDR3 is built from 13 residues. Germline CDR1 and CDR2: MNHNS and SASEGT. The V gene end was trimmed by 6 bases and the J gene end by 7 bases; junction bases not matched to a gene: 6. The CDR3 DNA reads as TGTGCCAGCAGCTCGGACAGGGGACCTGGCTACACCTTC. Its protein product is CASSSDRGPGYTF.

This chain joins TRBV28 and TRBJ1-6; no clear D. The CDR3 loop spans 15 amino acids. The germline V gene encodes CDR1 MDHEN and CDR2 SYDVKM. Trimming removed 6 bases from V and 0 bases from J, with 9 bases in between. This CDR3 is CASRPTSSYNSPLHF. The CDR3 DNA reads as TGTGCCAGCAGGCCCACGAGCTCCTATAATTCACCCCTCCACTTT.